In this sample, the clone carrying this T cell receptor beta chain is medium-sized (0.01 to 0.1%). Antigen specificity is unknown. This entry is derived from a study of spatial heterogeneity in lung cancer. Findings of the study overall: Expanded alpha and beta TCR counts within tumors tracked tumor mutation counts.

With V trimmed by 5 bases and J by 1 base, 12 bases remained unmatched. Per the germline V gene, CDR1 is DFQATT and CDR2 is SNEGSKA (reference sequence). The CDR3 runs to 16 residues. TCRdb ran MiXCR on the 5' RACE reads and lists one entry per CDR3 protein. This sample has 5,000 to 6,500 distinct CDR3 sequences; approximately 4.8% occur once, and the top ten carry approximately 23%. As to time point: sample taken at primary tumor resection. This material consisted of lung tumor tissue, taken at surgery. The rearrangement links TRBV20-1 to TRBJ2-5, with 8 bases that match TRBD2. The sequence derives from a male donor with early-stage non-small cell lung cancer. This CDR3 is CSAEFGLANLQETQYF. As DNA, the CDR3 is TGCAGTGCTGAATTTGGACTAGCCAATCTCCAAGAGACCCAGTACTTC.